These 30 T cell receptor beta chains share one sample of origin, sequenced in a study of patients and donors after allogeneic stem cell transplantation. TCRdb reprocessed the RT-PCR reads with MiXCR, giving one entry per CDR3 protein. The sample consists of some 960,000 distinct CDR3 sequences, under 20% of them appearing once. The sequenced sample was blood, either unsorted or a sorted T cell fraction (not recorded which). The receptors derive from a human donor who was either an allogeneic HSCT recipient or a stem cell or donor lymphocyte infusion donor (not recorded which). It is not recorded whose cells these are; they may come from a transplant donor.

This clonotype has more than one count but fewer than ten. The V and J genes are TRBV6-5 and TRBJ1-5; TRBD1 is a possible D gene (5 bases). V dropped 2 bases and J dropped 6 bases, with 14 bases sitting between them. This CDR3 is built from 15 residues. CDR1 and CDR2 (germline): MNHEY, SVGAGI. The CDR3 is CASSYAGPGVQPQHF. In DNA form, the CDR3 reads TGTGCCAGCAGTTACGCGGGACCGGGGGTTCAGCCCCAGCATTTT.

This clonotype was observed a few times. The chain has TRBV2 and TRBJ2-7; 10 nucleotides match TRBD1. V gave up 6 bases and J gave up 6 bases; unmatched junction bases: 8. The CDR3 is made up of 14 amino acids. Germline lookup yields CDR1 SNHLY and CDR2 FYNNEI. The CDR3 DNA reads TGTGCCAGCAGGGACAGGGGGACCGGTTTCGAGCAGTACTTC. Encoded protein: CASRDRGTGFEQYF.

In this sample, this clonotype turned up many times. The CDR3 protein is CASSSGLAVFPDEQFF. The CDR3 nucleotides read TGCGCCAGCAGTTCCGGACTAGCGGTTTTTCCTGATGAGCAGTTCTTC. The rearrangement links TRBV5-1 to TRBJ2-1; the match to TRBD2 covers 10 bases. Germline lookup yields CDR1 SGHRS and CDR2 YFSETQ. This CDR3 contains 16 residues. The trim removed 5 bases at V and 8 bases at J, leaving 13 bases unmatched.

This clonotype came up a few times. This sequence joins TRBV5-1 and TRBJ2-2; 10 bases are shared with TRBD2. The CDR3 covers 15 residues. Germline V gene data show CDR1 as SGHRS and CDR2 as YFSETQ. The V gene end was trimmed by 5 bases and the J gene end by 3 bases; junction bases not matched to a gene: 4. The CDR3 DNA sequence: TGCGCCAGCAGTCAAGGGACTAGCGACACCGGGGAGCTGTTTTTT. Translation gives CASSQGTSDTGELFF.

The CDR3 protein is CATSANRAPGELFF. The CDR3 DNA sequence: TGTGCCACCAGCGCCAACAGGGCCCCCGGGGAGCTGTTTTTT. The V and J genes are TRBV15 and TRBJ2-2; D is possibly TRBD1 (6 bases). This CDR3 spans 14 amino acids. Germline CDR1 LNHNV, CDR2 YYDKDF (reference sequence). Trimming cost V 5 bases and J 6 bases, with 13 bases left between them. Looking up the rest from reference TRBV15 and TRBJ2-2 gives the full variable domain: DAMVIQNPRYQVTQFGKPVTLSCSQTLNHNVMYWYQQKSSQAPKLLFHYYDKDFNNEADTPDNFQSRRPNTSFCFLDIRSPGLGDTAMYLCATSANRAPGELFFGEGSRLTVL.

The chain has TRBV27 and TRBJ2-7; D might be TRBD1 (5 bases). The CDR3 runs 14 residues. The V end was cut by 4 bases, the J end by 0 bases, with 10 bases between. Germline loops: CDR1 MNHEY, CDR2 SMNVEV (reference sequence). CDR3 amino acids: CASSWQGSSYEQYF. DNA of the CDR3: TGTGCCAGCAGTTGGCAGGGTAGCTCCTACGAGCAGTACTTC.

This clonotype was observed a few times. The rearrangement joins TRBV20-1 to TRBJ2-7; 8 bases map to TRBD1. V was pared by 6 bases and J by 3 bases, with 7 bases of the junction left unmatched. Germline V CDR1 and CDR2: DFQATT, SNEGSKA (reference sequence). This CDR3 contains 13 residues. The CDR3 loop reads CSAARTGLYEQYF. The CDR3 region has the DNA TGCAGTGCCGCGAGGACAGGGCTCTACGAGCAGTACTTC.

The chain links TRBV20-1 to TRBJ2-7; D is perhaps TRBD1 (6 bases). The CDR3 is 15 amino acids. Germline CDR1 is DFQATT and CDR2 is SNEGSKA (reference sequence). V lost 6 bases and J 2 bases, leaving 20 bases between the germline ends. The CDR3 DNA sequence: TGCAGTGCCGAGTCGCCGGGACAAACAACCTACGAGCAGTACTTC. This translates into CSAESPGQTTYEQYF.

CDR3 nucleotides: TGTGCCAGCAAACCGGACGGAGACGGGGAGCTGTTTTTT. It encodes CASKPDGDGELFF. The chain carries TRBV2 and TRBJ2-2; D call uncertain. This CDR3 contains 13 residues. Trimming pared 7 bases from V and 7 bases from J, leaving 13 bases between. Germline CDR1 SNHLY, CDR2 FYNNEI.

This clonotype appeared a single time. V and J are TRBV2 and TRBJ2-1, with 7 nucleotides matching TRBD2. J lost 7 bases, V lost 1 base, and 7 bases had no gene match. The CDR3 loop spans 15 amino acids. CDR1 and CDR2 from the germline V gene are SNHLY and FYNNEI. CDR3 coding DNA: TGTGCCAGCAGTGAAGAGGCAGCGGGAATGAATGAGCAGTTCTTC. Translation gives CASSEEAAGMNEQFF.

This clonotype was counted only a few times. The CDR3 nucleotides are TGTGCCAGCAGCCCGGACAGGGGGCAGTCACCCCTCCACTTT. Its protein product is CASSPDRGQSPLHF. The chain carries TRBV2 and TRBJ1-6, with 11 bases identical to TRBD1. Unmatched junction bases numbered 5, after V lost 6 bases and J lost 10 bases. CDR1 and CDR2 (germline): SNHLY, FYNNEI. The length of the CDR3 is 14 residues.

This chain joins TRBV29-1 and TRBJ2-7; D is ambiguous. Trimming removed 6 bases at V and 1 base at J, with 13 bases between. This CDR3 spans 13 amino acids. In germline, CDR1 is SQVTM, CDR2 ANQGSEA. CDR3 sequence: CSVKPAGSYEQYF. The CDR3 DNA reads TGCAGCGTCAAACCGGCAGGATCCTACGAGCAGTACTTC.

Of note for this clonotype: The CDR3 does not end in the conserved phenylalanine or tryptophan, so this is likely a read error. The DNA for the CDR3 is TGCAGTGCTAAGACTAGCAGCCTTAGCACAGATACGCAGTATATT. This encodes CSAKTSSLSTDTQYI. The chain has TRBV20-1 and TRBJ2-3, with TRBD2 matching 7 bases. With 4 bases clipped from V and 0 bases from J, the junction kept 7 bases outside the gene matches. The CDR3 spans 15 residues. The germline V gene has CDR1 DFQATT and CDR2 SNEGSKA (reference sequence).

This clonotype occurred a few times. The CDR3: CASRERMWGTDTQYF. Written as DNA, the CDR3 is TGTGCCAGCCGGGAGCGGATGTGGGGGACAGATACGCAGTATTTT. V is TRBV12-3 or TRBV12-4 and J is TRBJ2-3; D might be TRBD2 (6 bases). The CDR3 spans 15 residues. V was trimmed by 8 bases and J by 3 bases, leaving 18 bases between them.

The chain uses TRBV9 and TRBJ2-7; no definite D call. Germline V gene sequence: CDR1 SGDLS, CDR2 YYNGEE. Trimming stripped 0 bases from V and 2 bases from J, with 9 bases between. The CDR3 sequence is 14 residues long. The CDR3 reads CASSVGRVPYEQYF. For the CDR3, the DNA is TGTGCCAGCAGCGTAGGAAGGGTACCCTACGAGCAGTACTTC.

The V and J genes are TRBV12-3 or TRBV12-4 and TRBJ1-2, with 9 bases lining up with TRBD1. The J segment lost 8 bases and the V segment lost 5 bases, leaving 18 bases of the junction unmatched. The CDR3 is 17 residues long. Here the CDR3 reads CASSHLTFRDREYGYTF. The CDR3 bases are TGTGCCAGCAGTCACCTAACTTTTCGGGACAGGGAGTACGGCTACACCTTC.

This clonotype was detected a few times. The CDR3 protein is CASSGPGQGWLASYNEQFF. The CDR3 DNA reads TGTGCCAGCAGTGGTCCGGGACAGGGATGGTTGGCCTCCTACAATGAGCAGTTCTTC. This chain uses TRBV12-3 or TRBV12-4 with TRBJ2-1; 9 bases match TRBD1. V shed 5 bases, J shed 0 bases, and the junction held 14 bases outside the gene matches. The CDR3 consists of 19 residues.

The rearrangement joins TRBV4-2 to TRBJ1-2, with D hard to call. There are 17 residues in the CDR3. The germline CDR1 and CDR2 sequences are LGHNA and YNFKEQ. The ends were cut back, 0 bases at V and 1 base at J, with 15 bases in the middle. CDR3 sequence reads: CASSQEAVGPSNYGYTF. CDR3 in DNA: TGTGCCAGCAGCCAAGAGGCGGTTGGTCCGAGTAACTATGGCTACACCTTC.

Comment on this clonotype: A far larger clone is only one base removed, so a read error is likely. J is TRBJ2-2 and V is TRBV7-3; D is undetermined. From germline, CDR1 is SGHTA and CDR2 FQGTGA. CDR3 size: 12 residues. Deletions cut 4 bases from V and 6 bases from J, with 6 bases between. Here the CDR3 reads CASSSFAGELFF. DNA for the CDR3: TGTGCCAGCAGCTCCTTTGCCGGGGAGCTGTTTTTT.

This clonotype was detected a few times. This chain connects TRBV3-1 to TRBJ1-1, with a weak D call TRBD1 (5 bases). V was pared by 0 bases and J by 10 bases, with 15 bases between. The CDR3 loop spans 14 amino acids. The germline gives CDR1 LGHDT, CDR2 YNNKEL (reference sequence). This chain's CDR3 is CASSQEGSGERAFF. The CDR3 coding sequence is TGTGCCAGCAGCCAAGAAGGATCGGGGGAGCGAGCTTTCTTT.

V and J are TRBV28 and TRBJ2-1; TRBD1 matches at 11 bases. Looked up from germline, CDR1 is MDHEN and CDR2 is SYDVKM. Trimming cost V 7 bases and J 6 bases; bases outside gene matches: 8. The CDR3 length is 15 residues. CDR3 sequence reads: CASIVRDRGTNEQFF. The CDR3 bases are TGTGCCAGCATTGTCCGGGACAGGGGGACCAATGAGCAGTTCTTC.

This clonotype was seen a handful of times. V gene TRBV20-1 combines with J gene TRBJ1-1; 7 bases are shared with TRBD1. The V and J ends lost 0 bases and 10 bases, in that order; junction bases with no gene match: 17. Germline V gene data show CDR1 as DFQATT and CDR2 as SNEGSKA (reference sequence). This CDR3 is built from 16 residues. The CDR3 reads CSAREAPGQSLKGAFF. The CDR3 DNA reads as TGCAGTGCTAGAGAAGCACCGGGACAGTCCCTAAAAGGAGCTTTCTTT.

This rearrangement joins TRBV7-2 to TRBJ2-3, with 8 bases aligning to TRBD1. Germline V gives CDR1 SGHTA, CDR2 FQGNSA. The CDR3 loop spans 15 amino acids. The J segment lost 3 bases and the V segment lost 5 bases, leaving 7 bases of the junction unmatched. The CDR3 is CASSRRGQGTDTQYF. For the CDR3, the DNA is TGTGCCAGCAGCCGTAGAGGACAGGGTACAGATACGCAGTATTTT.

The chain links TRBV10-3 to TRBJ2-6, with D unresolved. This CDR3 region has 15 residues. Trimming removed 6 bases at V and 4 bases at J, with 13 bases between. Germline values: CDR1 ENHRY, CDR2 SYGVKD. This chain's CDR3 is CAIRAASRGANVLTF. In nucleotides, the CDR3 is TGTGCCATCAGGGCAGCCTCCCGCGGGGCCAACGTCCTGACTTTC.

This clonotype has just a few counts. The CDR3 reads CASGLVRPGRETQYF. DNA for the CDR3: TGTGCTAGTGGTTTGGTACGACCAGGCAGGGAGACCCAGTACTTC. The chain joins TRBV12-5 to TRBJ2-5; D is undetermined. Germline loops: CDR1 LGHNT, CDR2 FRNRAP. The germline V and J ends were trimmed by 0 bases and 5 bases, with 13 bases remaining between them. This CDR3 spans 15 amino acids.

The DNA for the CDR3 is TGCGCCAGCAGCGCCCCTAGCGGGAGTGGGAACTACGAGCAGTACTTC. Protein: CASSAPSGSGNYEQYF. The chain combines TRBV4-1 with TRBJ2-7; 10 bases match TRBD2. Germline-derived CDR1 and CDR2 are MGHRA and YSYEKL. The CDR3 covers 16 residues. With 5 bases clipped from V and 3 bases from J, the junction kept 10 bases outside the gene matches.

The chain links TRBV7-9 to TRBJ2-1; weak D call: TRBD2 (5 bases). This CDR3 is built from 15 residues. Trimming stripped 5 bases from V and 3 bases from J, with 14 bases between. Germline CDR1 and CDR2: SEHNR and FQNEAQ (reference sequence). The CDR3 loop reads CASSPSGRNYNEQFF. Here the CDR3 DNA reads TGTGCCAGCAGCCCAAGCGGCAGGAACTACAATGAGCAGTTCTTC.

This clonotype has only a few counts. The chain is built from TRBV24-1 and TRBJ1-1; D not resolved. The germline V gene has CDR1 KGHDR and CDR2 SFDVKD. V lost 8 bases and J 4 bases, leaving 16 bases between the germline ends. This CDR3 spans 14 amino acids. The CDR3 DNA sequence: TGTGCCACCAATTTCAGTCCAGAGAGCACTGAAGCTTTCTTT. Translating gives CATNFSPESTEAFF.

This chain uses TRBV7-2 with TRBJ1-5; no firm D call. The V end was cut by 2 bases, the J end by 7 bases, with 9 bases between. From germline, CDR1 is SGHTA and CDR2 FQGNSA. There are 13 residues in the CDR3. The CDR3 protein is CASSLRREQPQHF. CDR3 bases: TGTGCCAGCAGCTTACGCCGAGAACAGCCCCAGCATTTT.

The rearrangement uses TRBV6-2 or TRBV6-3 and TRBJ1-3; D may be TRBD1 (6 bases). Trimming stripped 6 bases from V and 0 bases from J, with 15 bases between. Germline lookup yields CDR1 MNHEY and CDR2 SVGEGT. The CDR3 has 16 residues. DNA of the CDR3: TGTGCCAGCAGACCGGACAGCAGTTTCTCTGGAAACACCATATATTTT. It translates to CASRPDSSFSGNTIYF.